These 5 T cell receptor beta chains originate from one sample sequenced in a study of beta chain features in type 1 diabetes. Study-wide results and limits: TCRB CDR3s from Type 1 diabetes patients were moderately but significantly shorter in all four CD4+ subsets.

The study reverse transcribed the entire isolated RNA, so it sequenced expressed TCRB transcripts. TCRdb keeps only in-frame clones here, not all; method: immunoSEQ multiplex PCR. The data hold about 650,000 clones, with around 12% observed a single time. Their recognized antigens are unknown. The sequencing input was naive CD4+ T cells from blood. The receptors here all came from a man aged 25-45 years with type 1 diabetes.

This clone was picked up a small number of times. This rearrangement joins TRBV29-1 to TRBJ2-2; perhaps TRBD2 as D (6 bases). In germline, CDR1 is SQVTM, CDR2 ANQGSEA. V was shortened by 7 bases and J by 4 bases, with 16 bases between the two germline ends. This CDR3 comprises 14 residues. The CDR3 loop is CSARLDEATGELFF. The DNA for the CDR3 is TGCAGCGCCAGACTAGATGAAGCCACCGGGGAGCTGTTTTTT.

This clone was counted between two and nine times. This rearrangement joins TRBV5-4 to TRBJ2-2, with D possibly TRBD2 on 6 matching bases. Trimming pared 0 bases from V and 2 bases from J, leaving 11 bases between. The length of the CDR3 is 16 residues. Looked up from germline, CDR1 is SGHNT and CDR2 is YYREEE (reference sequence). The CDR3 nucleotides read TGTGCCAGCAGCTTGGGAGTGACTAGAAACACCGGGGAGCTGTTTTTT. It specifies CASSLGVTRNTGELFF.

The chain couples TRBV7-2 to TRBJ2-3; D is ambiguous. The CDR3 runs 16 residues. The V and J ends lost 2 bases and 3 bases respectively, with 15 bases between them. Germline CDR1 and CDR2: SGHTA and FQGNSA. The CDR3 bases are TGTGCCAGCAGCTTATTGACGGGCCCTATGACAGATACGCAGTATTTT. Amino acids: CASSLLTGPMTDTQYF. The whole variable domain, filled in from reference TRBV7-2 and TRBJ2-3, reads GAGVSQSPSNKVTEKGKDVELRCDPISGHTALYWYRQSLGQGLEFLIYFQGNSAPDKSGLPSDRFSAERTGGSVSTLTIQRTQQEDSAVYLCASSLLTGPMTDTQYFGPGTRLTVL.

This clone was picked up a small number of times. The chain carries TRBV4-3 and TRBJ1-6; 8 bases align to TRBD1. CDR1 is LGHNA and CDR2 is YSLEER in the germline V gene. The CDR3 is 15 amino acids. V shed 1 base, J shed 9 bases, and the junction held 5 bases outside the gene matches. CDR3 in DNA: TGCGCCAGCAGCCAAGCCGGACAGGGAGGTTCACCCCTCCACTTT. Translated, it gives CASSQAGQGGSPLHF.

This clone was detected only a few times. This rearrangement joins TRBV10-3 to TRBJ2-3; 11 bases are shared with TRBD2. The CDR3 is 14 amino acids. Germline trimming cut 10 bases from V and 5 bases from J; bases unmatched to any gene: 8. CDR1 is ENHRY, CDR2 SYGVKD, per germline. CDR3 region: CATLDGTSGDTQYF. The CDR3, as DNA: TGTGCCACCTTGGACGGGACTAGCGGAGATACGCAGTATTTT.